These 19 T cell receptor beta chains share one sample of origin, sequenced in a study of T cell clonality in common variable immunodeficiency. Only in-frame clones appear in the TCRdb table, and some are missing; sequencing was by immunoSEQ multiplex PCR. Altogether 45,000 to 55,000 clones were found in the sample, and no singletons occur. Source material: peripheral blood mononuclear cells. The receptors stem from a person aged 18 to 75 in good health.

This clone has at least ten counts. CDR3: CASSQGQGFGKETQYF. The sequenced CDR3 bases are TGCGCCAGCAGCCAGGGGCAGGGGTTTGGGAAAGAGACC. This chain connects TRBV4-1 to TRBJ2-5; weak D call: TRBD1 (6 bases). The sequence runs out 3 residues before the end of the CDR3; the remainder is reconstructed from the germline J gene. The V end lost 3 bases, the J end lost 3 bases, and 17 bases lay between the germline ends. Germline V gene lookup returns CDR1 MGHRA and CDR2 YSYEKL. The CDR3 contains 16 residues.

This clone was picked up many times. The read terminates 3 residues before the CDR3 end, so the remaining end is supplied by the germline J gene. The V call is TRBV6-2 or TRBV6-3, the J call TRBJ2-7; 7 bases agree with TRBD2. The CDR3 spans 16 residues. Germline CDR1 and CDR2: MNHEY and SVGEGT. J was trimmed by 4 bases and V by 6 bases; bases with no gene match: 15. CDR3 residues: CASSSPEASGSYEQYF. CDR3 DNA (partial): TGTGCCAGCAGCTCTCCAGAGGCTAGCGGTTCGTACGAG.

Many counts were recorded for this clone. The CDR3 is CASTPLRDFTDTQYF. The covered CDR3 bases are TGTGCCAGCACCCCCTTGCGGGACTTCACAGATACG. The V and J genes are TRBV2 and TRBJ2-3, with a weak D call TRBD2 (6 bases). The read halts 3 residues ahead of the CDR3 end, with the missing end drawn from the germline J gene. Trimming took off 7 bases at V and 2 bases at J, with 16 bases between the two ends. The germline V gene encodes CDR1 SNHLY and CDR2 FYNNEI. This CDR3 has 15 amino acids.

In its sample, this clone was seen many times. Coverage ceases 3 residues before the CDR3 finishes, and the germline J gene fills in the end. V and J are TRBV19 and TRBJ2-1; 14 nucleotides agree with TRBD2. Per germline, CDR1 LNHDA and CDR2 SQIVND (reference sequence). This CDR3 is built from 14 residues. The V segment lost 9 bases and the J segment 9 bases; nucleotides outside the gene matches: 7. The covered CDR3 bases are TGTGCCAGCGGGACTAGCGGGAGTTTAGGTGAG. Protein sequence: CASGTSGSLGE. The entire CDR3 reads CASGTSGSLGEQFF.

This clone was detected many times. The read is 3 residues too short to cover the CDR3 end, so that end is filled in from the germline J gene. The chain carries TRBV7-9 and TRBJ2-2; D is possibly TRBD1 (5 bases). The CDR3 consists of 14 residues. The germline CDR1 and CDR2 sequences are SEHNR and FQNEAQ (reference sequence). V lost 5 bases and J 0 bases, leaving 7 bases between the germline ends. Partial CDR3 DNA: TGTGCCAGCAGCAAGACAGCGAACACCGGGGAG. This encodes CASSKTANTGE. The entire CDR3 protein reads CASSKTANTGELFF.

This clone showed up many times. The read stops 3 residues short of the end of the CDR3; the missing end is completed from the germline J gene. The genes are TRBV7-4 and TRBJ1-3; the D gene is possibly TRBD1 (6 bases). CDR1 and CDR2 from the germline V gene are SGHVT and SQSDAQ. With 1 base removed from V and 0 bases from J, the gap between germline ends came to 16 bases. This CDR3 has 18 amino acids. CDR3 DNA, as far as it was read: TGTGCCAGCAGCTTAGGCCCTCGGACAGATTACTCTGGAAACACC. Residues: CASSLGPRTDYSGNT. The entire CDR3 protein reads CASSLGPRTDYSGNTIYF.

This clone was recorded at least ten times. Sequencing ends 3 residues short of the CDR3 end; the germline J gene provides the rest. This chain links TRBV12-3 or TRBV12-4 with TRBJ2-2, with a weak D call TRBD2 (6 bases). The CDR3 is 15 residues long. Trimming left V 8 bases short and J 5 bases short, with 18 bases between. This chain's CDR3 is CASGRDQRATGELFF. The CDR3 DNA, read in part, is TGTGCCAGCGGACGGGATCAGCGGGCTACCGGGGAG.

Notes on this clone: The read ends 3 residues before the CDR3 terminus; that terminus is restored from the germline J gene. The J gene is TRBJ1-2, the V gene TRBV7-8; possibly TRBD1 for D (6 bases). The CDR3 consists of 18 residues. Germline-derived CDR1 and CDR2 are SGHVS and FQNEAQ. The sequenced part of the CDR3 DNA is TGTGCCAGCAGCTCGTTAGCGATTACTACAGGGAGTATTGGCGGC. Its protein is CASSSLAITTGSIGG. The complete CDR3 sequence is CASSSLAITTGSIGGYTF.

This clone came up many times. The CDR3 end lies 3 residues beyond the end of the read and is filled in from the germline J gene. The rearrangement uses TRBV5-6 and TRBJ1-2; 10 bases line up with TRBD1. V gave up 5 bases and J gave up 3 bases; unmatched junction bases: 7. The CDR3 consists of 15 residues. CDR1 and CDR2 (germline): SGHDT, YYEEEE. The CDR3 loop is CASSPTGGIDYGYTF. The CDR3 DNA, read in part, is TGTGCCAGCAGTCCGACAGGGGGCATCGACTATGGC.

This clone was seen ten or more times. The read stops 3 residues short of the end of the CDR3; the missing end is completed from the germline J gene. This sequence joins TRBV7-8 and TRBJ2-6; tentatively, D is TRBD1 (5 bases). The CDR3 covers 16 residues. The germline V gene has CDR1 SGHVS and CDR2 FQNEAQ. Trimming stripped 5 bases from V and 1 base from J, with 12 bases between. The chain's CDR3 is CASSPQGSSGANVLTF. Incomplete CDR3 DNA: TGTGCCAGCAGCCCCCAGGGATCTTCTGGGGCCAACGTC.

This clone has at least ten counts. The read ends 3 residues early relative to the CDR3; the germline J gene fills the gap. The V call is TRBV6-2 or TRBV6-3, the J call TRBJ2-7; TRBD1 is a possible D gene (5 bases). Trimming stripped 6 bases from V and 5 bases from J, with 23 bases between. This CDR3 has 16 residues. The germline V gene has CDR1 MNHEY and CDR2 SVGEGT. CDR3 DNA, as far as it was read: TGTGCCAGCAGCACTACTTGGGTGCAGGGCTATGACGAG. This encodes CASSTTWVQGYDE. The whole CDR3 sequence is CASSTTWVQGYDEQYF.

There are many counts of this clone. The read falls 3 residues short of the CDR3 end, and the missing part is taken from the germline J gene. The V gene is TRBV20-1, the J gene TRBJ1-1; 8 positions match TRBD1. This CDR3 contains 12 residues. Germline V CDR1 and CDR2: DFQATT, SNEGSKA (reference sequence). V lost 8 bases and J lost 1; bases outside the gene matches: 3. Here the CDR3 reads CSPQGENTEAFF. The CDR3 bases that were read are TGCAGTCCACAGGGGGAGAACACTGAA.

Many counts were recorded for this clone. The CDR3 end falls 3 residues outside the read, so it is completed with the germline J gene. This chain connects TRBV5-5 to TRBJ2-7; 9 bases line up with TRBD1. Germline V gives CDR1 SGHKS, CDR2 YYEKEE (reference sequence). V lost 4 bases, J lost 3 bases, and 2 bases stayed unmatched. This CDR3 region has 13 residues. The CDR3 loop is CASSRDRVYEQYF. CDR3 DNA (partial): TGTGCCAGCAGCAGGGACAGGGTCTACGAG.

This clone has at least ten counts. The sequenced CDR3 bases are TGTGCCAGCAGCCGCCGACAGGGGTTCGACACTGAA. Protein: CASSRRQGFDTE. The complete CDR3 reads CASSRRQGFDTEAFF. The chain joins TRBV14 to TRBJ1-1; TRBD1 agrees at 8 bases. The read ends 3 residues before the CDR3 terminus; that terminus is restored from the germline J gene. V gave up 4 bases and J gave up 3 bases; unmatched junction bases: 7. CDR3 length equals 15 residues. CDR1 and CDR2 (germline): SGHDN, FVKESK.

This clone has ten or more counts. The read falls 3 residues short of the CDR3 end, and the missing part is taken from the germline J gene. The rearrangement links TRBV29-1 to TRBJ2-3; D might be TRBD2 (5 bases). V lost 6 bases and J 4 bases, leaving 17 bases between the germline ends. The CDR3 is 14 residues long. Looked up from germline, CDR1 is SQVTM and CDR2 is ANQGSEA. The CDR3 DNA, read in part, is TGCAGCGTGGTCACTACGGGGATCGCAGATACG. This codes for CSVVTTGIADT. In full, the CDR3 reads CSVVTTGIADTQYF.

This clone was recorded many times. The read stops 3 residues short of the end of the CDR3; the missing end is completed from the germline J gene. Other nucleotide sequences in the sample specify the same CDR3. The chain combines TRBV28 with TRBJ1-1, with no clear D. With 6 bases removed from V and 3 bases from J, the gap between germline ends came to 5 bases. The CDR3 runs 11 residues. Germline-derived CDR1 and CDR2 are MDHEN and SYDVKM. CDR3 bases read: TGTGCCAGCAGGTCATACACTGAA. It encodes CASRSYTE. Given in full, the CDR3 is CASRSYTEAFF.

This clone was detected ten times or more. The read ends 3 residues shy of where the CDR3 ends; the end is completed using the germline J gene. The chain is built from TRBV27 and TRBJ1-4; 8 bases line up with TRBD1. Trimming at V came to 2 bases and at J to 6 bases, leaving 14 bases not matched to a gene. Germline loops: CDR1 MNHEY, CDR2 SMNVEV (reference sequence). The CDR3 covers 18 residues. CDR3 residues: CASSLSRFPGRGHEKLFF. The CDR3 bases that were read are TGTGCCAGCAGTTTAAGCCGGTTTCCAGGCAGGGGGCATGAAAAA.

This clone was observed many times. CDR3 DNA (partial): TGCGCCAGCAGCTTGAATTACGGGGGGCACGAGACC. Protein sequence: CASSLNYGGHET. The entire CDR3 reads CASSLNYGGHETQYF. The chain employs TRBV5-1 and TRBJ2-5; tentatively, D is TRBD2 (7 bases). Read sequence stops 3 residues before the CDR3 end, and the germline J gene provides the missing end. The CDR3 runs to 15 residues. CDR1 SGHRS and CDR2 YFSETQ come from the germline V gene. Between the trimmed V and J ends, which lost 1 base and 5 bases, there was a span of 15 bases.

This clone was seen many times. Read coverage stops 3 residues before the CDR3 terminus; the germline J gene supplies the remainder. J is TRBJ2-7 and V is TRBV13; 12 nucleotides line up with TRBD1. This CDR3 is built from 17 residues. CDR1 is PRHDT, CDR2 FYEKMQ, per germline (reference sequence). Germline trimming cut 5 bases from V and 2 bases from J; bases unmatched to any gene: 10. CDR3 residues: CASSTGQGASGPYEQYF. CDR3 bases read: TGTGCCAGCAGCACGGGACAGGGGGCATCGGGTCCCTACGAG. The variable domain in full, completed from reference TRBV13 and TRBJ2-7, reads AAGVIQSPRHLIKEKRETATLKCYPIPRHDTVYWYQQGPGQDPQFLISFYEKMQSDKGSIPDRFSAQQFSDYHSELNMSSLELGDSALYFCASSTGQGASGPYEQYFGPGTRLTVT.